These 31 T cell receptor beta chains originate from one sample sequenced in a study of technical replicates of blood from a handful of donors (dated by TCRdb to about 2017). To prepare the library, the immunoSEQ multiplex PCR assay was applied. TCRdb obtained this table from immuneACCESS and retained in-frame rearrangements with V and J assigned. These tables miss some clones; where compared with another copy, unresolved V genes account for less than half of the shortfall, and the remainder is unexplained. For this sample there are fewer than 85,000 clones; approximately 97% appear just once. The biggest ten clones account for about 0.33% of the sample. Sequencing used T cells isolated from PBMCs. These receptors came from a human donor in good health.

This clone showed up just a few times. The rearrangement uses TRBV5-1 and TRBJ2-1, with 13 bases lining up with TRBD2. CDR1 is SGHRS and CDR2 is YFSETQ in the germline V gene. Trimming took 5 bases from V and 0 from J; bases not matched to a gene: 2. The CDR3 sequence is 16 residues long. The CDR3 sequence is CASSRTSGSSYNEQFF. The CDR3 nucleotides read TGCGCCAGCAGTCGGACTAGCGGGAGCTCCTACAATGAGCAGTTCTTC.

V and J are TRBV5-1 and TRBJ2-7, with 12 bases identical to TRBD2. V lost 4 bases to trimming and J lost 0 bases; unmatched junction nucleotides: 2. The CDR3 covers 15 residues. Per the germline V gene, CDR1 is SGHRS and CDR2 is YFSETQ. The CDR3: CASSGLAGSSYEQYF. The DNA for the CDR3 is TGCGCCAGCAGCGGACTAGCGGGAAGCTCCTACGAGCAGTACTTC.

The J gene is TRBJ2-3, the V gene TRBV5-1, with D perhaps matching TRBD1 (6 bases). This CDR3 is 13 amino acids long. Germline V gene sequence: CDR1 SGHRS, CDR2 YFSETQ. V dropped 3 bases and J dropped 1 base, with 6 bases sitting between them. The DNA for the CDR3 is TGCGCCAGCAGCTCAGGGGGCACAGATACGCAGTATTTT. Its protein is CASSSGGTDTQYF.

The chain is built from TRBV7-2 and TRBJ1-4; no clear D gene. Per the germline V gene, CDR1 is SGHTA and CDR2 is FQGNSA. The CDR3 is made up of 15 amino acids. V was clipped by 1 base and J by 5 bases, with 11 bases between them. The CDR3 reads CASSLGPTLNEKLFF. DNA of the CDR3: TGTGCCAGCAGCTTAGGACCGACATTAAATGAAAAACTGTTTTTT.

The chain links TRBV10-3 to TRBJ2-7, with 9 bases aligning to TRBD1. Germline trimming cut 0 bases from V and 2 bases from J; bases unmatched to any gene: 2. This CDR3 is built from 15 residues. Germline loops: CDR1 ENHRY, CDR2 SYGVKD. CDR3 sequence: CAISESRQGAYEQYF. Here the CDR3 DNA reads TGTGCCATCAGTGAGTCGAGACAGGGGGCCTACGAGCAGTACTTC.

The chain uses TRBV6-1 and TRBJ1-5, with 9 nucleotides matching TRBD1. The CDR3 covers 14 residues. Germline lookup yields CDR1 MNHNS and CDR2 SASEGT. Trimming took 8 bases from V and 6 from J; bases not matched to a gene: 8. The DNA of the CDR3 is TGTGCCAGCGACGACAGGGGGTTAAGTCAGCCCCAGCATTTT. It translates to CASDDRGLSQPQHF.

The chain joins TRBV12-5 to TRBJ1-1; D call uncertain. Between the trimmed V and J ends, which lost 3 bases and 11 bases, there was a span of 19 bases. Germline V gene lookup returns CDR1 LGHNT and CDR2 FRNRAP. The CDR3 consists of 14 residues. The CDR3 sequence: CASGLVPGVVEAFF. The CDR3 region has the DNA TGTGCTAGTGGTTTAGTGCCCGGTGTGGTAGAGGCTTTCTTT.

This chain links TRBV4-3 with TRBJ1-1, with TRBD1 identical over 9 bases. The CDR3 has 15 amino acids. The germline CDR1 and CDR2 sequences are LGHNA and YSLEER. Trimming removed 5 bases from V and 5 bases from J; junction bases left unmatched: 9. CDR3 sequence (DNA): TGCGCCAGCAGCAGGGGACAGGGTGATAAGACTGAAGCTTTCTTT. This codes for CASSRGQGDKTEAFF.

The chain has TRBV11-2 and TRBJ1-2; TRBD1 aligns across 7 bases. This CDR3 has 15 residues. In germline, CDR1 is SGHAT, CDR2 FQNNGV. With 4 bases clipped from V and 4 bases from J, the junction kept 9 bases outside the gene matches. CDR3 protein: CASSSTRQGPYGYTF. The CDR3 DNA is TGTGCCAGCAGCTCCACTCGACAGGGTCCCTATGGCTACACCTTC.

This clone was counted a single time. This rearrangement joins TRBV13 to TRBJ1-5; D is unclear. Per the germline V gene, CDR1 is PRHDT and CDR2 is FYEKMQ (reference sequence). This CDR3 spans 14 amino acids. Trimming took 2 bases from V and 5 from J, leaving 10 bases between them. Written as DNA, the CDR3 is TGTGCCAGCAGCTTATATGGCCGCCATCAGCCCCAGCATTTT. Its protein product is CASSLYGRHQPQHF.

This rearrangement joins TRBV25-1 to TRBJ2-3, with TRBD2 identical over 10 bases. The germline CDR1 and CDR2 sequences are MGHDK and SYGVNS. V was clipped by 4 bases and J by 7 bases; unmatched bases: 8. The CDR3 has 15 amino acids. CDR3 in amino acids: CASSAGLAGDHTQYF. For the CDR3, the DNA is TGTGCCAGCAGTGCCGGGCTAGCGGGAGATCATACGCAGTATTTT.

The chain carries TRBV7-8 and TRBJ2-7; possibly TRBD1 for D (6 bases). Germline V gives CDR1 SGHVS, CDR2 FQNEAQ. This CDR3 comprises 14 residues. V lost 1 base, J lost 1 base, and 8 bases lay in between. CDR3: CASSLGTGSYEQYF. The CDR3 coding sequence is TGTGCCAGCAGCTTAGGCACAGGGTCCTACGAGCAGTACTTC.

The chain combines TRBV28 with TRBJ2-1, with TRBD1 matching 9 bases. Germline-derived CDR1 and CDR2 are MDHEN and SYDVKM. The CDR3 runs 15 residues. V lost 3 bases and J lost 5; bases outside the gene matches: 5. The CDR3 sequence: CASSFTGQGHNEQFF. The CDR3, as DNA: TGTGCCAGCAGTTTCACGGGACAGGGCCACAATGAGCAGTTCTTC.

The chain joins TRBV27 to TRBJ2-1, with a tentative D call TRBD1 (5 bases). The CDR3 spans 15 residues. Germline V gene lookup returns CDR1 MNHEY and CDR2 SMNVEV (reference sequence). The V end was cut by 2 bases, the J end by 7 bases, with 15 bases between. The CDR3 sequence: CASSLHPQGRNEQFF. Written as DNA, the CDR3 is TGTGCCAGCAGTTTACACCCCCAGGGTCGGAATGAGCAGTTCTTC.

The chain uses TRBV7-2 and TRBJ2-5; no firm D call. Germline V gives CDR1 SGHTA, CDR2 FQGNSA. Trimming pared 6 bases from V and 9 bases from J, leaving 5 bases between. CDR3 length: 9 residues. CDR3 in DNA: TGTGCCAGCAGGTGGCCCCAGTACTTC. The encoded protein is CASRWPQYF.

This chain uses TRBV6-5 with TRBJ1-1; D gene uncertain. This CDR3 has 15 residues. The germline V gene encodes CDR1 MNHEY and CDR2 SVGAGI. Trimming cost V 8 bases and J 0 bases, with 16 bases left between them. This CDR3 is CASFNLRFVNTEAFF. DNA for the CDR3: TGTGCCAGCTTCAATCTGCGATTTGTGAACACTGAAGCTTTCTTT.

This chain connects TRBV6-1 to TRBJ2-1; 12 bases fit TRBD2. This CDR3 is built from 14 residues. Germline CDR1 MNHNS, CDR2 SASEGT. V dropped 7 bases and J dropped 5; count of bases not matched to a gene: 3. CDR3 region: CASITSGGHNEQFF. CDR3 coding DNA: TGTGCCAGCATAACTAGCGGGGGGCACAATGAGCAGTTCTTC.

The chain joins TRBV9 to TRBJ2-7, with 10 bases aligning to TRBD1. This CDR3 spans 15 amino acids. V lost 2 bases to trimming and J lost 3 bases; unmatched junction nucleotides: 5. In germline, CDR1 is SGDLS, CDR2 YYNGEE. The CDR3 DNA follows: TGTGCCAGCAGCGTGTCCGGGACAGGGGTCTACGAGCAGTACTTC. Residues: CASSVSGTGVYEQYF.

V is TRBV7-2 and J is TRBJ2-7; 11 bases fit TRBD2. Trimming took 5 bases from V and 4 from J; bases not matched to a gene: 4. The germline V gene encodes CDR1 SGHTA and CDR2 FQGNSA. The CDR3 contains 14 residues. CDR3 residues: CASSAGLAVYEQYF. DNA of the CDR3: TGTGCCAGCAGCGCGGGACTAGCGGTATACGAGCAGTACTTC.

The V call is TRBV27, the J call TRBJ1-2; D might be TRBD1 (5 bases). V was shortened by 5 bases and J by 2 bases, with 15 bases between the two germline ends. CDR3 size: 15 residues. CDR1 and CDR2 (germline): MNHEY, SMNVEV (reference sequence). The CDR3 nucleotides read TGTGCCAGCAGTGTTGAAGGGGAACTCAACTATGGCTACACCTTC. It encodes CASSVEGELNYGYTF.

The V call is TRBV7-9, the J call TRBJ2-7, with 7 bases aligning to TRBD2. Germline assignment: CDR1 SEHNR and CDR2 FQNEAQ (reference sequence). The CDR3 sequence is 16 residues long. V shed 4 bases, J shed 4 bases, and the junction held 13 bases outside the gene matches. Here the CDR3 DNA reads TGTGCCAGCAGCTCCGCCGGGACTACTCCTTTTTACGAGCAGTACTTC. Protein: CASSSAGTTPFYEQYF.

The chain has TRBV9 and TRBJ2-2, with 8 bases fitting TRBD1. The CDR3 sequence is 15 residues long. J gave up 2 bases and V 3 bases, and 3 bases lay outside the gene matches. The V gene's germline CDR1 is SGDLS and CDR2 YYNGEE. The CDR3 spells CASSADRGNTGELFF. In DNA, the CDR3 is TGTGCCAGCAGCGCAGACAGGGGCAACACCGGGGAGCTGTTTTTT.

The V and J genes are TRBV29-1 and TRBJ2-7; 8 bases match TRBD1. Germline trimming cut 4 bases from V and 2 bases from J; bases unmatched to any gene: 7. The CDR3 is 14 amino acids. Germline-derived CDR1 and CDR2 are SQVTM and ANQGSEA. The CDR3 nucleotides are TGCAGCGTTGTAACCGGGACAGGAGCCTACGAGCAGTACTTC. Protein product: CSVVTGTGAYEQYF.

V usage is TRBV5-1 and J usage is TRBJ1-5, with 7 bases aligning to TRBD1. The CDR3 is 15 residues long. CDR1 SGHRS and CDR2 YFSETQ come from the germline V gene. The J segment lost 6 bases and the V segment lost 4 bases, leaving 10 bases of the junction unmatched. The CDR3 spells CASSPRPGDSQPQHF. In nucleotides, the CDR3 is TGCGCCAGCAGCCCGAGACCAGGGGACAGTCAGCCCCAGCATTTT.

This clone appeared once. The chain carries TRBV11-3 and TRBJ2-5, with a weak D call TRBD1 (6 bases). The V gene's germline CDR1 is SGHNT and CDR2 YENEEA. Trimming removed 3 bases at V and 3 bases at J, with 14 bases between. The CDR3 runs 15 residues. This CDR3 reads CASSFSGTLEETQYF. The DNA of the CDR3 is TGTGCCAGCAGCTTCTCGGGGACATTGGAAGAGACCCAGTACTTC.

V usage is TRBV2 and J usage is TRBJ2-4; 10 positions agree with TRBD2. Germline V gives CDR1 SNHLY, CDR2 FYNNEI. Germline trimming cut 4 bases from V and 3 bases from J; bases unmatched to any gene: 6. The CDR3 consists of 16 residues. CDR3 loop: CASSGPSGSDKNIQYF. The DNA of the CDR3 is TGTGCCAGCAGTGGGCCTAGCGGGAGCGACAAAAACATTCAGTACTTC. The entire variable domain, with the rest obtained from reference TRBV2 and TRBJ2-4, is as follows: EPEVTQTPSHQVTQMGQEVILRCVPISNHLYFYWYRQILGQKVEFLVSFYNNEISEKSEIFDDQFSVERPDGSNFTLKIRSTKLEDSAMYFCASSGPSGSDKNIQYFGAGTRLSVL.

The chain combines TRBV9 with TRBJ2-7, with a possible D match to TRBD2 (6 bases). This CDR3 has 15 amino acids. V gave up 4 bases and J gave up 4 bases, with 18 bases separating them. Germline CDR1 reads SGDLS; CDR2 reads YYNGEE. The CDR3 DNA follows: TGTGCCAGCAGCTCTGGCGGGACCGGTTTATACGAGCAGTACTTC. As protein: CASSSGGTGLYEQYF.

This chain links TRBV7-2 with TRBJ2-1, with a weak D call TRBD2 (6 bases). Trimming shortened V by 1 base and J by 4 bases, and 14 bases separated the two germline ends. Germline V gene lookup returns CDR1 SGHTA and CDR2 FQGNSA. The CDR3 is made up of 16 amino acids. The DNA of the CDR3 is TGTGCCAGCAGCTTAGGGGGAGGAGCTCTTTACAATGAGCAGTTCTTC. Translation: CASSLGGGALYNEQFF.

The chain carries TRBV5-1 and TRBJ2-7; D possibly corresponds to TRBD2 (7 bases). V shed 0 bases and J shed 3 bases, with 13 bases lying between them. The CDR3 covers 15 residues. Germline lookup yields CDR1 SGHRS and CDR2 YFSETQ. CDR3 residues: CASSLVGGAIYEQYF. In nucleotides, the CDR3 is TGCGCCAGCAGCTTGGTAGGGGGGGCGATCTACGAGCAGTACTTC.

This sequence joins TRBV6-1 and TRBJ2-5, with 12 bases identical to TRBD2. The length of the CDR3 is 19 residues. The V segment lost 3 bases and the J segment 2 bases; nucleotides outside the gene matches: 13. Germline values: CDR1 MNHNS, CDR2 SASEGT. CDR3 protein: CASSDQLAGGLHRQETQYF. Written as DNA, the CDR3 is TGTGCCAGCAGTGATCAGCTAGCGGGAGGGCTCCACCGTCAAGAGACCCAGTACTTC.

This chain joins TRBV27 and TRBJ2-1; 8 bases fit TRBD2. CDR3 length equals 15 residues. CDR1 is MNHEY and CDR2 is SMNVEV in the germline V gene (reference sequence). V shed 8 bases and J 8 bases; nucleotides not matched to a gene: 14. CDR3 nucleotides: TGTGCCAGCGGCGGGGGGCAGGGGATATTCGATGAGCAGTTCTTC. This translates into CASGGGQGIFDEQFF.